The 7 T cell receptor beta chains below come from one sample, sequenced in a study of vaccination and CD4 T cells after COVID-19. TCRdb passed the PCR reads through MiXCR, listing each CDR3 protein once. The table shows 20,000 to 30,000 distinct CDR3 sequences, with 45% to 55% occurring only once. The sample in question was CD4+ T cells from blood, obtained before SARS-CoV-2 vaccination. These receptors were taken from a human donor who had recovered from COVID-19.

This chain links TRBV20-1 with TRBJ2-7; 13 bases are shared with TRBD2. The CDR3 has 13 amino acids. Germline V gene sequence: CDR1 DFQATT, CDR2 SNEGSKA (reference sequence). The CDR3 nucleotides read TGCAGGGCCAAGGGACTAGCGGGACACCTGCAGTACTTC. As protein: CRAKGLAGHLQYF.

The CDR3 here is CASSRDPGTGELFF. The CDR3, as DNA: TGTGCCAGCAGCCGAGATCCTGGTACCGGGGAGCTGTTTTTT. The V call is TRBV6-1, the J call TRBJ2-2; D uncertain. Trimming took off 6 bases at V and 5 bases at J, with 13 bases between the two ends. Germline V gene lookup returns CDR1 MNHNS and CDR2 SASEGT. The CDR3 runs 14 residues.

V gene TRBV7-3 combines with J gene TRBJ2-2; D might be TRBD1 or TRBD2, each matching 5 bases. CDR1 SGHTA and CDR2 FQGTGA come from the germline V gene. This CDR3 spans 16 amino acids. V dropped 5 bases and J dropped 4 bases, with 17 bases sitting between them. The CDR3 DNA sequence: TGTGCCAGCAGCCTCCAGGGACCCGGGGTCACCGGGGAGCTGTTTTTT. Its translation is CASSLQGPGVTGELFF.

The chain uses TRBV20-1 and TRBJ2-2; 10 positions match TRBD1. Germline CDR1 DFQATT, CDR2 SNEGSKA (reference sequence). V was clipped by 0 bases and J by 6 bases; unmatched bases: 10. The CDR3 length is 17 residues. The CDR3 spells CSARDEWTGGKAGELFF. CDR3 bases: TGCAGTGCTAGAGATGAATGGACAGGGGGGAAGGCCGGGGAGCTGTTTTTT.

This chain joins TRBV5-1 and TRBJ2-3, with TRBD2 matching 7 bases. In germline, CDR1 is SGHRS, CDR2 YFSETQ. The CDR3 is 17 residues long. V gave up 0 bases and J gave up 1 base; unmatched junction bases: 8. In DNA, the CDR3 is TGCGCCAGCAGCTTGGCCGTGGCGGGAGCGGGCACAGATACGCAGTATTTT. This encodes CASSLAVAGAGTDTQYF.

V is TRBV30 and J is TRBJ1-5; no firm D call. In germline, CDR1 is GTSNPN, CDR2 SVGIG (reference sequence). Deletions cut 2 bases from V and 0 bases from J, with 11 bases between. This CDR3 contains 15 residues. The CDR3 loop is CAWSRGTNSNQPQHF. The CDR3, as DNA: TGTGCCTGGAGTCGTGGCACTAATAGCAATCAGCCCCAGCATTTT.

The chain is built from TRBV28 and TRBJ1-2, with D possibly matching TRBD1 (5 bases). The CDR3 is 14 residues long. V was clipped by 1 base and J by 4 bases, with 10 bases between them. Germline CDR1 reads MDHEN; CDR2 reads SYDVKM. The CDR3 loop is CASSLFRDRYGYTF. The CDR3 DNA is TGTGCCAGCAGTTTATTCCGGGACCGCTATGGCTACACCTTC.